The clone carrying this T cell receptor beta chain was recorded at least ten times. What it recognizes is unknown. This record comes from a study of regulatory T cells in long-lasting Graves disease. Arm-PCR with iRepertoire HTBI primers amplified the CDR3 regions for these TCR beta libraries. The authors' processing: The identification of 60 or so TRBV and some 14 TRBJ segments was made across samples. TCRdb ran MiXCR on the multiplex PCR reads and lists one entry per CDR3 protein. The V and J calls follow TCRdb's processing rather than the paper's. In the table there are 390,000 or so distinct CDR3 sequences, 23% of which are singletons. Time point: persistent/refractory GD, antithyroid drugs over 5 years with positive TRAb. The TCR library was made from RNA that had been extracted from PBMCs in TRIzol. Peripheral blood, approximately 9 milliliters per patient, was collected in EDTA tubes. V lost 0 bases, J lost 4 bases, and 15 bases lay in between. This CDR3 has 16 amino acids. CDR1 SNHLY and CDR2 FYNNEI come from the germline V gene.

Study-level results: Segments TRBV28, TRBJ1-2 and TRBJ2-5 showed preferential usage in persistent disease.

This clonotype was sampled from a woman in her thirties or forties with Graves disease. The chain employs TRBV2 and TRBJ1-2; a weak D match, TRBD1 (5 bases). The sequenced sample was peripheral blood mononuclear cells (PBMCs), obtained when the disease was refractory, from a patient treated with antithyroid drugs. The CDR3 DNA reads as TGTGCCAGCAGTGAAGCGCTGGACTGGGGCGTCTATGGCTACACCTTC. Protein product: CASSEALDWGVYGYTF. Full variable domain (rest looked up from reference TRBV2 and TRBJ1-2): EPEVTQTPSHQVTQMGQEVILRCVPISNHLYFYWYRQILGQKVEFLVSFYNNEISEKSEIFDDQFSVERPDGSNFTLKIRSTKLEDSAMYFCASSEALDWGVYGYTFGSGTRLTVV.